This TCR beta chain originates from a study of regulatory T cells. Points from the study as a whole: In CD3G-deficient patients, conventional CD4+ T cells were enriched for hydrophobic CDR3 residues at positions 6 and 7.

Amplification used 52 TRBV primers and 13 TRBJ primers. Sequencing was performed with immunoSEQ multiplex PCR; in TCRdb, only in-frame clones are kept and a portion is missing. The table has about 35,000 clones, approximately 91% seen once. CD4+ cells were sorted into CD25-high CD127-low regulatory cells and CD25-low CD127-high conventional cells. On this clone itself: What it recognizes is unknown.

In germline, CDR1 is SGHRS, CDR2 YFSETQ. V shed 4 bases and J shed 0 bases, with 15 bases lying between them. CDR3 length: 16 residues. This receptor was obtained from a person aged 18 to 29 with CD3G deficiency. The sequenced sample was conventional CD4+ T cells sorted from blood. This chain joins TRBV5-1 and TRBJ2-3, with a weak D call TRBD2 (5 bases). The CDR3 nucleotides are TGCGCCAGCAGCCCTGGGATTTCGGGAAGCACAGATACGCAGTATTTT. Translation gives CASSPGISGSTDTQYF.